These T cell receptor beta chains were read from a single sample in a study of T cell responses to AZD1222 COVID-19 vaccine. Method: immunoSEQ multiplex PCR; TCRdb's copy keeps in-frame clones and lacks some. The sample gives under 95,000 clones, around nine tenths of which show up once; 3% is in the top ten. This sample comprised peripheral blood, obtained on day 0 of AZD1222 vaccination. The receptors derive from an adult in good health. Both conserved end residues are part of each CDR3. D genes are given only for firm matches. Only part of the rows carry a size: once, few, many, or a class if the clone is expanded.

J gene: TRBJ1-5; CDR3 length: 15; V gene: TRBV3-1/TRBV3-2; D gene: -; clone size: -; CDR3 DNA: TGTGCCAGCAGCCAGACCCCGCAACAGAACCAGCCCCAGCATTTT; CDR3 protein: CASSQTPQQNQPQHF
J gene: TRBJ1-1; CDR3 length: 13; V gene: TRBV6-5; D gene: -; clone size: -; CDR3 DNA: TGTGCCAGCAGCGCAGGGCGGACCACTGAAGCTTTCTTT; CDR3 protein: CASSAGRTTEAFF
J gene: TRBJ1-6; CDR3 length: 17; V gene: TRBV9; D gene: TRBD1; clone size: -; CDR3 DNA: TGTGCCAGCAGCGTCCAACCGGGACAGGAAGATAATTCACCCCTCCACTTT; CDR3 protein: CASSVQPGQEDNSPLHF
J gene: TRBJ1-1; CDR3 length: 13; V gene: TRBV7-7; D gene: -; clone size: once; CDR3 DNA: TGTGCTAGCAGCCCCCTAAAGAACACTGAAGCTTTCTTT; CDR3 protein: CASSPLKNTEAFF
J gene: TRBJ2-2; CDR3 length: 13; V gene: TRBV9; D gene: -; clone size: -; CDR3 DNA: TGTGCCAGCAGAGCCCAAGGGGCCGGGGAGCTGTTTTTT; CDR3 protein: CASRAQGAGELFF
J gene: TRBJ2-1; CDR3 length: 15; V gene: TRBV9; D gene: TRBD2; clone size: -; CDR3 DNA: TGTGCCAGCAGCGTATCTAGCGGGCCCACCAATGAGCAGTTCTTC; CDR3 protein: CASSVSSGPTNEQFF
J gene: TRBJ2-1; CDR3 length: 15; V gene: TRBV3-1/TRBV3-2; D gene: -; clone size: once; CDR3 DNA: TGTGCCAGCAGCGTTGGAAGGTTAGCCTACAATGAGCAGTTCTTC; CDR3 protein: CASSVGRLAYNEQFF
J gene: TRBJ2-7; CDR3 length: 17; V gene: TRBV7-8; D gene: TRBD1; clone size: -; CDR3 DNA: TGTGCCAGCAGCTCCGGGACAGGGGGCGTCAGCATGGGCGAGCAGTACTTC; CDR3 protein: CASSSGTGGVSMGEQYF
J gene: TRBJ2-1; CDR3 length: 14; V gene: TRBV7-9; D gene: TRBD1; clone size: -; CDR3 DNA: TGTGCCAGCAGCTCGGGACAGGGAGGCAATGAGCAGTTCTTC; CDR3 protein: CASSSGQGGNEQFF
J gene: TRBJ1-1; CDR3 length: 17; V gene: TRBV19; D gene: TRBD1; clone size: -; CDR3 DNA: TGTGCCAGTAGTATAGGCGGACAGGGGAGACCTCCAGATGAAGCTTTCTTT; CDR3 protein: CASSIGGQGRPPDEAFF
J gene: TRBJ1-1; CDR3 length: 14; V gene: TRBV28; D gene: -; clone size: -; CDR3 DNA: TGTGCCAGCAGCTTGGGACTCGAGAACACTGAAGCTTTCTTT; CDR3 protein: CASSLGLENTEAFF
J gene: TRBJ1-4; CDR3 length: 16; V gene: TRBV3-1/TRBV3-2; D gene: -; clone size: -; CDR3 DNA: TGTGCCAGCAGCCAAGACCGTAGTTGGGAGGCGGGAAAACTGTTTTTT; CDR3 protein: CASSQDRSWEAGKLFF
J gene: TRBJ2-7; CDR3 length: 13; V gene: TRBV12-3/TRBV12-4; D gene: -; clone size: -; CDR3 DNA: TGTGCCAGCAGTTCGTCCAGGGTCGGCGAGCAGTACTTC; CDR3 protein: CASSSSRVGEQYF
J gene: TRBJ2-1; CDR3 length: 11; V gene: TRBV29-1; D gene: -; clone size: -; CDR3 DNA: TGCAGCGTTGACGTGGTGCGCGAGCAGTTCTTC; CDR3 protein: CSVDVVREQFF
J gene: TRBJ1-1; CDR3 length: 15; V gene: TRBV27; D gene: -; clone size: -; CDR3 DNA: TGTGCCAGCAGTTTGGGGGGGGCGGGCAACACTGAAGCTTTCTTT; CDR3 protein: CASSLGGAGNTEAFF
J gene: TRBJ1-1; CDR3 length: 16; V gene: TRBV2; D gene: TRBD1; clone size: once; CDR3 DNA: TGTGCCAGCAGTGGGGGAACTCGGGACAGGAACACTGAAGCTTTCTTT; CDR3 protein: CASSGGTRDRNTEAFF
J gene: TRBJ2-7; CDR3 length: 15; V gene: TRBV6-5; D gene: -; clone size: -; CDR3 DNA: TGTGCCACATCTCCCTTAGCGCCAAGCTCCTACGAGCAGTACTTC; CDR3 protein: CATSPLAPSSYEQYF
J gene: TRBJ1-3; CDR3 length: 16; V gene: TRBV25-1; D gene: -; clone size: -; CDR3 DNA: TGTGCCACCGACGCGGGACGGACCAACTCTGGAAACACCATATATTTT; CDR3 protein: CATDAGRTNSGNTIYF
J gene: TRBJ1-2; CDR3 length: 14; V gene: TRBV29-1; D gene: TRBD1; clone size: -; CDR3 DNA: TGCAGCGTTGAGAGCCGGGACAGCAACTATGGCTACACCTTC; CDR3 protein: CSVESRDSNYGYTF
J gene: TRBJ1-1; CDR3 length: 12; V gene: TRBV29-1; D gene: -; clone size: -; CDR3 DNA: TGCAGCGCGATTGAGGCAGCGGGTGGGGGTTTCTTT; CDR3 protein: CSAIEAAGGGFF
J gene: TRBJ1-5; CDR3 length: 15; V gene: TRBV2; D gene: -; clone size: -; CDR3 DNA: TGTGCCAGCAGTGAAGGTGGGAGGAGCAATCAGCCCCAGCATTTT; CDR3 protein: CASSEGGRSNQPQHF
J gene: TRBJ1-4; CDR3 length: 13; V gene: TRBV13; D gene: -; clone size: -; CDR3 DNA: TGTGCCAGCAGCTTAAGGGTTGCCGAAAAACTGTTTTTT; CDR3 protein: CASSLRVAEKLFF
J gene: TRBJ2-1; CDR3 length: 16; V gene: TRBV24-1; D gene: TRBD1; clone size: -; CDR3 DNA: TGTGCCACCAGTGATTTACGACAGGGGGCTAAGTATGAGCAGTTCTTC; CDR3 protein: CATSDLRQGAKYEQFF
J gene: TRBJ2-1; CDR3 length: 16; V gene: TRBV24-1; D gene: TRBD1; clone size: -; CDR3 DNA: TGTGCCACCAGTGATTTGTGGGACAGTGATTACAATGAGCAGTTCTTC; CDR3 protein: CATSDLWDSDYNEQFF
J gene: TRBJ2-7; CDR3 length: 14; V gene: TRBV2; D gene: -; clone size: -; CDR3 DNA: TGTGCCAGCAGTGATTGGCAGACGAACTACGAGCAGTACTTC; CDR3 protein: CASSDWQTNYEQYF
J gene: TRBJ1-2; CDR3 length: 14; V gene: TRBV5-1; D gene: -; clone size: -; CDR3 DNA: TGCGCCAGCAGCTTGTCATGGGGGGGTGATGGCTACACCTTC; CDR3 protein: CASSLSWGGDGYTF
J gene: TRBJ1-1; CDR3 length: 16; V gene: TRBV25-1; D gene: -; clone size: -; CDR3 DNA: TGTGCCAGCAGTGACCTAAAACAGGGACAGAACACTGAAGCTTTCTTT; CDR3 protein: CASSDLKQGQNTEAFF
J gene: TRBJ1-5; CDR3 length: 18; V gene: TRBV11-3; D gene: TRBD1; clone size: -; CDR3 DNA: TGTGCCAGCAGCCCAGGGCAGGGGGGTATTGGTAGCAATCAGCCCCAGCATTTT; CDR3 protein: CASSPGQGGIGSNQPQHF
J gene: TRBJ1-3; CDR3 length: 14; V gene: TRBV4-1; D gene: TRBD1; clone size: once; CDR3 DNA: TGCGCCAGCAGCCAGACAGGGAATGGAAACACCATATATTTT; CDR3 protein: CASSQTGNGNTIYF
J gene: TRBJ1-1; CDR3 length: 12; V gene: TRBV10-3; D gene: -; clone size: -; CDR3 DNA: TGTGCCATCAGTGAGGGGGACACTGAAGCTTTCTTT; CDR3 protein: CAISEGDTEAFF
J gene: TRBJ1-1; CDR3 length: 14; V gene: TRBV7-4; D gene: -; clone size: -; CDR3 DNA: TGTGCCAGCAGCCTCCCCTGGATGAACACTGAAGCTTTCTTT; CDR3 protein: CASSLPWMNTEAFF
J gene: TRBJ1-1; CDR3 length: 16; V gene: TRBV6-2/TRBV6-3; D gene: TRBD1; clone size: -; CDR3 DNA: TGTGCCAGCAGTTTGTTGGACAGGGGGCGAATAGGTGAAGCTTTCTTT; CDR3 protein: CASSLLDRGRIGEAFF
J gene: TRBJ1-1; CDR3 length: 13; V gene: TRBV29-1; D gene: -; clone size: -; CDR3 DNA: TGCAGCGTTGCGGCGGACGGGGGCACTGAAGCTTTCTTT; CDR3 protein: CSVAADGGTEAFF
J gene: TRBJ1-3; CDR3 length: 15; V gene: TRBV5-1; D gene: -; clone size: once; CDR3 DNA: TGCGCCAGCAGCCCCTCGGGATCGTCTGGAAACACCATATATTTT; CDR3 protein: CASSPSGSSGNTIYF
J gene: TRBJ2-7; CDR3 length: 14; V gene: TRBV19; D gene: -; clone size: -; CDR3 DNA: TGTGCCAGTAGTATCAGACCAACTGCCTACGAGCAGTACTTC; CDR3 protein: CASSIRPTAYEQYF
J gene: TRBJ2-7; CDR3 length: 16; V gene: TRBV9; D gene: -; clone size: -; CDR3 DNA: TGTGCCAGCAGCCCCCGGGACTTCACGAGCTCCTACGAGCAGTACTTC; CDR3 protein: CASSPRDFTSSYEQYF
J gene: TRBJ1-3; CDR3 length: 13; V gene: TRBV25-1; D gene: -; clone size: -; CDR3 DNA: TGTGCCAGCAGTGTCGGGCCTCAGAGCACCATATATTTT; CDR3 protein: CASSVGPQSTIYF
J gene: TRBJ2-6; CDR3 length: 18; V gene: TRBV25-1; D gene: -; clone size: -; CDR3 DNA: TGTGCCAGCAGTGGGGGGGCCCGCTCCTACTCTGGGGCCAACGTCCTGACTTTC; CDR3 protein: CASSGGARSYSGANVLTF
J gene: TRBJ2-7; CDR3 length: 16; V gene: TRBV6-1; D gene: TRBD1; clone size: -; CDR3 DNA: TGTGCCAGCAGTGAATTCCGACAGGGGGGTTCCTACGAGCAGTACTTC; CDR3 protein: CASSEFRQGGSYEQYF
J gene: TRBJ1-5; CDR3 length: 12; V gene: TRBV2; D gene: -; clone size: -; CDR3 DNA: TGTGCCAGCAGTCGGACTTATCAGCCCCAGCATTTT; CDR3 protein: CASSRTYQPQHF
J gene: TRBJ1-5; CDR3 length: 13; V gene: TRBV6-1; D gene: TRBD1; clone size: -; CDR3 DNA: TGTGCCAGCAGTGACAGGGGGCCTCAGCCCCAGCATTTT; CDR3 protein: CASSDRGPQPQHF
J gene: TRBJ2-1; CDR3 length: 22; V gene: TRBV3-1/TRBV3-2; D gene: TRBD2; clone size: -; CDR3 DNA: TGTGCCAGCAGCCAAAGAATCAAACCGGGACTAGCGGGTTCAAACTCCTACAATGAGCAGTTCTTC; CDR3 protein: CASSQRIKPGLAGSNSYNEQFF
J gene: TRBJ2-7; CDR3 length: 13; V gene: TRBV5-1; D gene: -; clone size: -; CDR3 DNA: TGCGCCAGCAATGTCGACAAGCCCTACGAGCAGTACTTC; CDR3 protein: CASNVDKPYEQYF
J gene: TRBJ1-4; CDR3 length: 14; V gene: TRBV5-1; D gene: -; clone size: -; CDR3 DNA: TGCGCCAGCAGTGACGGTGGCGGTAATGAAAAACTGTTTTTT; CDR3 protein: CASSDGGGNEKLFF
J gene: TRBJ2-7; CDR3 length: 15; V gene: TRBV7-8; D gene: -; clone size: -; CDR3 DNA: TGTGCCAGCAGCTTAGGGCGGGACAATCCCTACGAGCAGTACTTC; CDR3 protein: CASSLGRDNPYEQYF
J gene: TRBJ1-1; CDR3 length: 12; V gene: TRBV13; D gene: -; clone size: -; CDR3 DNA: TGTGCCAGCAGTCCCCAATACACTGAAGCTTTCTTT; CDR3 protein: CASSPQYTEAFF
J gene: TRBJ1-2; CDR3 length: 15; V gene: TRBV28; D gene: TRBD1; clone size: -; CDR3 DNA: TGTGCCAGCACCCCAGGGGACAGACTTAACTATGGCTACACCTTC; CDR3 protein: CASTPGDRLNYGYTF
J gene: TRBJ2-1; CDR3 length: 15; V gene: TRBV5-1; D gene: TRBD2; clone size: -; CDR3 DNA: TGCGCCAGCAGGGAAGCGGGGGAACCCTACAATGAGCAGTTCTTC; CDR3 protein: CASREAGEPYNEQFF
J gene: TRBJ2-7; CDR3 length: 12; V gene: TRBV2; D gene: -; clone size: -; CDR3 DNA: TGTGCCAGCACCCCAACAGAGGGTGAGCAGTACTTC; CDR3 protein: CASTPTEGEQYF
J gene: TRBJ2-1; CDR3 length: 16; V gene: TRBV5-4; D gene: TRBD1; clone size: -; CDR3 DNA: TGTGCCAGCAGCGCGTCCCGGGACAGGGGGTTGAATGAGCAGTTCTTC; CDR3 protein: CASSASRDRGLNEQFF
J gene: TRBJ1-3; CDR3 length: 14; V gene: TRBV6-6; D gene: -; clone size: -; CDR3 DNA: TGTGCCAGCAGTGCCTCGGGTGCTGGAAACACCATATATTTT; CDR3 protein: CASSASGAGNTIYF
J gene: TRBJ1-5; CDR3 length: 15; V gene: TRBV27; D gene: -; clone size: -; CDR3 DNA: TGTGCCAGCAGTTTATCTATCCACCAGGGACAGCCCCAGCATTTT; CDR3 protein: CASSLSIHQGQPQHF
J gene: TRBJ1-6; CDR3 length: 17; V gene: TRBV10-3; D gene: TRBD1; clone size: -; CDR3 DNA: TGTGCCATCAGTGAGGCGGACAGGGGGTCTTTCGGATCACCCCTCCACTTT; CDR3 protein: CAISEADRGSFGSPLHF
J gene: TRBJ1-1; CDR3 length: 12; V gene: TRBV13; D gene: -; clone size: -; CDR3 DNA: TGTGCCAGCAGGGAAGGGAAGGCTGAAGCTTTCTTT; CDR3 protein: CASREGKAEAFF
J gene: TRBJ1-2; CDR3 length: 13; V gene: TRBV30; D gene: -; clone size: -; CDR3 DNA: TGTGCCTGGAGTGTTGCAGGAGACTATGGCTACACCTTC; CDR3 protein: CAWSVAGDYGYTF
J gene: TRBJ1-6; CDR3 length: 17; V gene: TRBV5-4; D gene: -; clone size: few; CDR3 DNA: TGTGCCAGCAGCTTGGCCGGGCAAGAATTATATAATTCACCCCTCCACTTT; CDR3 protein: CASSLAGQELYNSPLHF
J gene: TRBJ2-2; CDR3 length: 17; V gene: TRBV7-3; D gene: TRBD2; clone size: -; CDR3 DNA: TGTGCCAGCAGCTTAAATGCGGGTAGCGGGAATGTCGGGGAGCTGTTTTTT; CDR3 protein: CASSLNAGSGNVGELFF
J gene: TRBJ1-4; CDR3 length: 14; V gene: TRBV27; D gene: TRBD1; clone size: -; CDR3 DNA: TGTGCCAGCAGTTTTGGACAGGGCCTTGAAAAACTGTTTTTT; CDR3 protein: CASSFGQGLEKLFF
J gene: TRBJ1-2; CDR3 length: 12; V gene: TRBV5-1; D gene: TRBD1; clone size: -; CDR3 DNA: TGCGCCAGCAGCTTGACAGGGGGCGGCTACACCTTC; CDR3 protein: CASSLTGGGYTF
J gene: TRBJ2-7; CDR3 length: 13; V gene: TRBV10-3; D gene: -; clone size: -; CDR3 DNA: TGTGCCATCAGTGAAACGGGACGGACACGTATGTACTTC; CDR3 protein: CAISETGRTRMYF